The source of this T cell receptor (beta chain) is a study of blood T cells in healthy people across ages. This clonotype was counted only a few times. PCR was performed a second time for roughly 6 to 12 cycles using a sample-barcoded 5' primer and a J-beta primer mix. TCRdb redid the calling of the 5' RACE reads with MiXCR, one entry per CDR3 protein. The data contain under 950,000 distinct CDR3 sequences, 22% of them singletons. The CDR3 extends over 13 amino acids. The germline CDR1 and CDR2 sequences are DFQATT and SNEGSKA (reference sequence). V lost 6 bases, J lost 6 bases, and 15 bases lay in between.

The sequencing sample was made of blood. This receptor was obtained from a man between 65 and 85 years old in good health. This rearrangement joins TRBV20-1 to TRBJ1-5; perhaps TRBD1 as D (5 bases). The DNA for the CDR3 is TGCAGTGCCACCAGGGATCTTGGTCAGCCCCAGCATTTT. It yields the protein CSATRDLGQPQHF.